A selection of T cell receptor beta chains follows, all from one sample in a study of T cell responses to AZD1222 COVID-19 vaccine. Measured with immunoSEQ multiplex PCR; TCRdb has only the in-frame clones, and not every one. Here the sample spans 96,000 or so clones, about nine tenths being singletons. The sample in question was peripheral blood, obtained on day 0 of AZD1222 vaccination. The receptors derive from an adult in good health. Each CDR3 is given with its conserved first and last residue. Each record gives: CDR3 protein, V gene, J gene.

CDR3: CASSQEGQGGWNEQFF; V: TRBV4-2; J: TRBJ2-1
CDR3: CASRLDGKSGNTIYF; V: TRBV28; J: TRBJ1-3
CDR3: CATRQGGSDTQYF; V: TRBV19; J: TRBJ2-3
CDR3: CASSIGTTTYEQYF; V: TRBV19; J: TRBJ2-7
CDR3: CASSLPGTGLYF; V: TRBV7-8; J: TRBJ2-7
CDR3: CASSRRTGREQYF; V: TRBV11-3; J: TRBJ2-7
CDR3: CASSLDRGQPQHF; V: TRBV11-2; J: TRBJ1-5
CDR3: CASSFPSRSYEQYF; V: TRBV13; J: TRBJ2-7
CDR3: CASSLVWANNEQFF; V: TRBV7-2; J: TRBJ2-1
CDR3: CASSQFRWVNTEAFF; V: TRBV23-1; J: TRBJ1-1
CDR3: CASSQDLGQGWGYTF; V: TRBV4-3; J: TRBJ1-2
CDR3: CASSYDVGSYEQYF; V: TRBV6-2/TRBV6-3; J: TRBJ2-7
CDR3: CASSPGSGNTIYF; V: TRBV18; J: TRBJ1-3
CDR3: CASSQAGGRADNEQFF; V: TRBV3-1/TRBV3-2; J: TRBJ2-1
CDR3: CASSYSWVGTEAFF; V: TRBV6-2/TRBV6-3; J: TRBJ1-1
CDR3: CASAPSSMNTEAFF; V: TRBV27; J: TRBJ1-1
CDR3: CASSRTRETQYF; V: TRBV28; J: TRBJ2-5
CDR3: CAWSKGGTGGYEQYF; V: TRBV30; J: TRBJ2-7
CDR3: CASSYLSGSSYNEQFF; V: TRBV6-2/TRBV6-3; J: TRBJ2-1
CDR3: CASYRGLRTFF; V: TRBV27; J: TRBJ1-1
CDR3: CASSSNTFVGGYTF; V: TRBV7-2; J: TRBJ1-2
CDR3: CASLSSSYEQYF; V: TRBV28; J: TRBJ2-7
CDR3: CASSVEASGSTDTQYF; V: TRBV9; J: TRBJ2-3
CDR3: CASTKTRGAYNEQFF; V: TRBV7-2; J: TRBJ2-1
CDR3: CASSLDRGQNSPLHF; V: TRBV7-2; J: TRBJ1-6
CDR3: CASSLDTDTQYF; V: TRBV5-1; J: TRBJ2-3
CDR3: CASSLEAGDQPQHF; V: TRBV5-1; J: TRBJ1-5
CDR3: CASSLAARDYNEQFF; V: TRBV7-2; J: TRBJ2-1
CDR3: CASSLGGSGRPYNEQFF; V: TRBV5-4; J: TRBJ2-1
CDR3: CASSPTSSRPDTQYF; V: TRBV7-3; J: TRBJ2-3
CDR3: CASSLPQGDEQFF; V: TRBV3-1/TRBV3-2; J: TRBJ2-1
CDR3: CASSIDGLDLSSNEQFF; V: TRBV19; J: TRBJ2-1
CDR3: CATSRDGGTAGNTIYF; V: TRBV15; J: TRBJ1-3
CDR3: CASKGQGALDTQYF; V: TRBV7-2; J: TRBJ2-3
CDR3: CASSRGGGDQPQHF; V: TRBV7-8; J: TRBJ1-5
CDR3: CATGEQGSYEQYF; V: TRBV10-3; J: TRBJ2-7
CDR3: CAWSSGPPGDEQYF; V: TRBV30; J: TRBJ2-7
CDR3: CASSLLPGTGGDEQYF; V: TRBV28; J: TRBJ2-7
CDR3: CASTFRPRDYEQYF; V: TRBV5-1; J: TRBJ2-7
CDR3: CASSSPASGRYEQYF; V: TRBV4-1; J: TRBJ2-7
CDR3: CASSYSTSGGYTF; V: TRBV6-2/TRBV6-3; J: TRBJ1-2
CDR3: CASSPPQGANTGELFF; V: TRBV28; J: TRBJ2-2
CDR3: CASSFQVGQLNTGELFF; V: TRBV28; J: TRBJ2-2
CDR3: CASSYRTDTEAFF; V: TRBV19; J: TRBJ1-1
CDR3: CASNLPTSGNTGELFF; V: TRBV28; J: TRBJ2-2